Below, 28 T cell receptor beta chains from the same sample are listed, as sequenced in a study of response to subunit inactivated influenza vaccine. TCRdb re-derived calls from the RT-PCR reads in MiXCR, one entry per CDR3 protein. The sample records roughly 500,000 distinct CDR3 sequences, approximately 15% being singletons. Sequences were derived from CD4+ T cells sorted from PBMCs, sampled 23 months after vaccination. These receptors came from a man aged 50 to 69 who received an inactivated influenza vaccine.

This clonotype was observed a handful of times. The chain couples TRBV12-3 or TRBV12-4 to TRBJ1-1; D is ambiguous. This CDR3 is 13 amino acids long. V lost 1 base and J 3 bases, leaving 6 bases between the germline ends. CDR3 region: CASSLDAYTEAFF. CDR3 DNA sequence: TGTGCCAGCAGTTTAGACGCTTACACTGAAGCTTTCTTT.

This clonotype was seen repeatedly, ten times or more. J is TRBJ2-1 and V is TRBV18; possibly TRBD1 for D (5 bases). Germline V lookup: CDR1 KGHSH, CDR2 LQKENI. V was cut by 3 bases and J by 0 bases, with 6 bases left in between. This CDR3 is built from 14 residues. The CDR3 sequence is CASSPTDSYNEQFF. Written as DNA, the CDR3 is TGTGCCAGCTCACCGACAGACTCCTACAATGAGCAGTTCTTC. The full variable domain, in which reference TRBV18 and TRBJ2-1 provide the parts outside the CDR3, is NAGVMQNPRHLVRRRGQEARLRCSPMKGHSHVYWYRQLPEEGLKFMVYLQKENIIDESGMPKERFSAEFPKEGPSILRIQQVVRGDSAAYFCASSPTDSYNEQFFGPGTRLTVL.

This clonotype appeared many times. The V gene is TRBV4-1, the J gene TRBJ1-3, with a weak D call TRBD1 (6 bases). Germline V gives CDR1 MGHRA, CDR2 YSYEKL. Trimming removed 1 base at V and 0 bases at J, with 16 bases between. CDR3 size: 18 residues. The CDR3 loop is CASSQVGGRRNSGNTIYF. For the CDR3, the DNA is TGCGCCAGCAGCCAAGTGGGGGGCAGGCGAAACTCTGGAAACACCATATATTTT.

This clonotype has only a few counts. V gene TRBV4-3 combines with J gene TRBJ2-7; D is undetermined. V was cut by 0 bases and J by 12 bases, with 15 bases left in between. The CDR3 length is 13 residues. Germline V gene lookup returns CDR1 LGHNA and CDR2 YSLEER. The CDR3 region has the DNA TGCGCCAGCAGCCAAGAAACAGCTACTTCTCGGTACTTC. Protein product: CASSQETATSRYF.

This rearrangement joins TRBV5-1 to TRBJ2-2, with no clear D. The ends were cut back, 0 bases at V and 6 bases at J, with 12 bases in the middle. Per germline, CDR1 SGHRS and CDR2 YFSETQ. The CDR3 length is 15 residues. The CDR3 nucleotides are TGCGCCAGCAGCTTGGTATCCCAGACGGCCGGGGAGCTGTTTTTT. Protein sequence: CASSLVSQTAGELFF. The full variable domain, in which reference TRBV5-1 and TRBJ2-2 provide the parts outside the CDR3, is KAGVTQTPRYLIKTRGQQVTLSCSPISGHRSVSWYQQTPGQGLQFLFEYFSETQRNKGNFPGRFSGRQFSNSRSEMNVSTLELGDSALYLCASSLVSQTAGELFFGEGSRLTVL.

CDR3 coding DNA: TGCGCCAGCAGCCAAGAATGGGGGAGGTCCTACAATGAGCAGTTCTTC. As protein: CASSQEWGRSYNEQFF. This sequence joins TRBV4-3 and TRBJ2-1; possible D gene TRBD2, 6 bases. CDR3 length equals 16 residues. Germline CDR1 reads LGHNA; CDR2 reads YSLEER. The germline V and J ends were trimmed by 0 bases and 1 base, with 10 bases remaining between them.

This clonotype was seen at least ten times. The chain recombines TRBV12-3 or TRBV12-4 with TRBJ1-1; the D gene is possibly TRBD1 (5 bases). The germline V and J ends were trimmed by 2 bases and 10 bases, with 14 bases remaining between them. The CDR3 runs to 13 residues. The DNA for the CDR3 is TGTGCCAGCAGTTTAAGCGGGACTGGCGGAGCTTTCTTT. As protein: CASSLSGTGGAFF.

This clonotype was detected a few times. This sequence joins TRBV5-1 and TRBJ2-5; 8 bases line up with TRBD1. There are 15 residues in the CDR3. The trim removed 2 bases at V and 5 bases at J, leaving 8 bases unmatched. Per germline, CDR1 SGHRS and CDR2 YFSETQ. The CDR3 sequence: CASSFQGATQETQYF. CDR3 sequence (DNA): TGCGCCAGCAGCTTCCAGGGGGCTACCCAGGAGACCCAGTACTTC.

CDR3: CSASLGLAGGRYTDTQYF. CDR3 coding DNA: TGCAGTGCTTCTCTGGGACTAGCGGGGGGGAGATACACAGATACGCAGTATTTT. The rearrangement joins TRBV20-1 to TRBJ2-3; 16 positions match TRBD2. In germline, CDR1 is DFQATT, CDR2 SNEGSKA (reference sequence). The J segment lost 2 bases and the V segment lost 5 bases, leaving 10 bases of the junction unmatched. The CDR3 sequence is 18 residues long.

This clonotype appeared a few times. The V and J genes are TRBV12-3 or TRBV12-4 and TRBJ1-1; 7 bases align to TRBD1. The trim removed 6 bases at V and 0 bases at J, leaving 7 bases unmatched. This CDR3 region has 15 residues. Here the CDR3 reads CASSRTGGLNTEAFF. Written as DNA, the CDR3 is TGTGCCAGCAGCCGGACAGGCGGTCTGAACACTGAAGCTTTCTTT.

This CDR3 is CSATTSGSYNEQFF. CDR3 bases: TGCAGTGCTACTACTAGCGGCTCCTACAATGAGCAGTTCTTC. V is TRBV20-1 and J is TRBJ2-1, with 8 bases identical to TRBD2. The CDR3 has 14 residues. J lost 0 bases, V lost 4 bases, and 2 bases had no gene match. The germline V gene has CDR1 DFQATT and CDR2 SNEGSKA (reference sequence).

The chain employs TRBV6-1 and TRBJ1-1; 7 positions match TRBD1. The length of the CDR3 is 15 residues. Germline V gene lookup returns CDR1 MNHNS and CDR2 SASEGT. With 6 bases clipped from V and 1 base from J, the junction kept 8 bases outside the gene matches. The CDR3 bases are TGTGCCAGCAGCCGGACAGGACCCAAGAACACTGAAGCTTTCTTT. Translating it yields CASSRTGPKNTEAFF.

A few counts support this clonotype. CDR3 residues: CASSDSPVRVIEKLFF. In nucleotides, the CDR3 is TGTGCCAGCAGCGACAGTCCCGTGAGAGTCATTGAAAAACTGTTTTTT. This rearrangement joins TRBV7-9 to TRBJ1-4, with a weak D call TRBD1 (5 bases). V was shortened by 5 bases and J by 7 bases, with 20 bases between the two germline ends. CDR1 SEHNR and CDR2 FQNEAQ come from the germline V gene (reference sequence). CDR3 length: 16 amino acids. The full variable domain, rest sourced from reference TRBV7-9 and TRBJ1-4, is DTGVSQNPRHKITKRGQNVTFRCDPISEHNRLYWYRQTLGQGPEFLTYFQNEAQLEKSRLLSDRFSAERPKGSFSTLEIQRTEQGDSAMYLCASSDSPVRVIEKLFFGSGTQLSVL.

This clonotype was seen more than once but under ten times. This chain links TRBV9 with TRBJ2-2, with D possibly TRBD2 on 5 matching bases. Germline CDR1 SGDLS, CDR2 YYNGEE. The length of the CDR3 is 16 residues. V was clipped by 3 bases and J by 0 bases, with 12 bases between them. This chain's CDR3 is CASSGGSPANTGELFF. DNA for the CDR3: TGTGCCAGCAGCGGAGGGTCCCCCGCGAACACCGGGGAGCTGTTTTTT. The whole variable domain, remainder taken from reference TRBV9 and TRBJ2-2, is DSGVTQTPKHLITATGQRVTLRCSPRSGDLSVYWYQQSLDQGLQFLIQYYNGEERAKGNILERFSAQQFPDLHSELNLSSLELGDSALYFCASSGGSPANTGELFFGEGSRLTVL.

This clonotype was seen more than once but under ten times. CDR3 sequence reads: CASSLNYHTGELFF. The CDR3 DNA reads TGTGCCAGCAGCCTCAATTATCACACCGGGGAGCTGTTTTTT. The chain carries TRBV7-3 and TRBJ2-2; D is unresolved. This CDR3 contains 14 residues. CDR1 is SGHTA and CDR2 is FQGTGA in the germline V gene. V gave up 5 bases and J gave up 3 bases, with 10 bases separating them.

This clonotype has a count of ten or more. The chain has TRBV24-1 and TRBJ2-5; unclear D gene. Germline V gene sequence: CDR1 KGHDR, CDR2 SFDVKD. Between the trimmed V and J ends, which lost 4 bases and 10 bases, there was a span of 9 bases. The CDR3 loop spans 11 amino acids. The CDR3 reads CATSEGNDQYF. The CDR3 DNA follows: TGTGCCACCAGTGAGGGGAATGACCAGTACTTC.

This clonotype has a handful of counts. The J gene is TRBJ2-7, the V gene TRBV20-1, with 8 bases aligning to TRBD1. V was clipped by 6 bases and J by 3 bases; unmatched bases: 7. Germline-derived CDR1 and CDR2 are DFQATT and SNEGSKA (reference sequence). CDR3 size: 13 residues. The CDR3 sequence is CSADTGQGYEQYF. The CDR3 region has the DNA TGCAGTGCCGACACAGGACAGGGCTACGAGCAGTACTTC.

The chain employs TRBV27 and TRBJ2-4, with TRBD1 identical over 9 bases. From germline, CDR1 is MNHEY and CDR2 SMNVEV (reference sequence). This CDR3 has 16 amino acids. Unmatched junction bases numbered 5, after V lost 4 bases and J lost 1 base. CDR3 region: CASSWDRVRAKNIQYF. Here the CDR3 DNA reads TGTGCCAGCAGTTGGGACAGGGTGAGGGCCAAAAACATTCAGTACTTC.

This clonotype was counted ten times or more. This chain joins TRBV3-1 and TRBJ1-4; the D gene is possibly TRBD1 (5 bases). Germline lookup yields CDR1 LGHDT and CDR2 YNNKEL (reference sequence). The V end was cut by 1 base, the J end by 8 bases, with 14 bases between. The CDR3 is made up of 15 amino acids. The CDR3 region has the DNA TGTGCCAGCAGCCAAGGCCAGGGCCGTGGGGAAAAACTGTTTTTT. Its protein is CASSQGQGRGEKLFF.

This clonotype was observed at least ten times. CDR3 in amino acids: CASSITGGNEQFF. For the CDR3, the DNA is TGCGCCAGCAGTATTACAGGGGGCAATGAGCAGTTCTTC. The rearrangement joins TRBV10-1 to TRBJ2-1; TRBD1 aligns across 8 bases. Losses at the gene ends were 5 bases for V and 6 bases for J; bases not matched to a gene: 3. The CDR3 loop spans 13 amino acids. CDR1 and CDR2 from the germline V gene are WNHNN and SYGVQD (reference sequence).

V and J are TRBV20-1 and TRBJ2-1; D remains unclear. The CDR3 is made up of 10 amino acids. Trimming shortened V by 5 bases and J by 13 bases, and 12 bases separated the two germline ends. Germline V gene data show CDR1 as DFQATT and CDR2 as SNEGSKA (reference sequence). CDR3 in amino acids: CSAGVDGQFF. CDR3 nucleotides: TGCAGTGCTGGCGTCGATGGTCAGTTCTTC.

The J gene is TRBJ2-7, the V gene TRBV28; the match to TRBD1 covers 9 bases. The CDR3 extends over 15 amino acids. CDR1 is MDHEN and CDR2 is SYDVKM in the germline V gene. V dropped 6 bases and J dropped 4; count of bases not matched to a gene: 10. The chain's CDR3 is CASSRPGQGRYEQYF. The DNA of the CDR3 is TGTGCCAGCAGCAGACCGGGACAGGGTCGGTACGAGCAGTACTTC.

The rearrangement links TRBV5-1 to TRBJ2-3; possibly TRBD1 or TRBD2 for D (5 bases each). V lost 9 bases and J 4 bases, leaving 21 bases between the germline ends. The CDR3 length is 15 residues. Germline CDR1 SGHRS, CDR2 YFSETQ. CDR3 protein: CATAPGTGESDTQYF. CDR3 DNA: TGCGCCACCGCCCCCGGGACGGGCGAGTCAGATACGCAGTATTTT.

This sequence joins TRBV4-3 and TRBJ2-2; D is unresolved. V was trimmed by 0 bases and J by 5 bases, leaving 10 bases between them. The CDR3 is 15 amino acids. CDR1 LGHNA and CDR2 YSLEER come from the germline V gene. This chain's CDR3 is CASSQDLGATGELFF. The CDR3 DNA sequence: TGCGCCAGCAGCCAAGATCTCGGAGCGACCGGGGAGCTGTTTTTT.

Notes on this clonotype: Compared with germline, one end of the junction differs, possibly owing to a read error. V and J are TRBV2 and TRBJ2-1; no reliable D call. The V gene's germline CDR1 is SNHLY and CDR2 FYNNEI. The CDR3 is 10 residues long. Here the CDR3 reads CAISAQEQFF. In DNA, the CDR3 is TGTGCCATCAGTGCGCAGGAGCAGTTCTTC.

This clonotype was found a few times. The chain joins TRBV10-3 to TRBJ2-5; the D is unclear. Trimming took off 0 bases at V and 4 bases at J, with 6 bases between the two ends. The CDR3 has 13 residues. Per germline, CDR1 ENHRY and CDR2 SYGVKD. CDR3 in amino acids: CAISESWGETQYF. The CDR3 DNA sequence: TGTGCCATCAGTGAGTCCTGGGGAGAGACCCAGTACTTC.

This clonotype was recorded at least ten times. The chain uses TRBV3-1 and TRBJ2-7; D may be TRBD2 (6 bases). V was trimmed by 2 bases and J by 12 bases, leaving 14 bases between them. CDR3 size: 12 residues. Germline V gene data show CDR1 as LGHDT and CDR2 as YNNKEL (reference sequence). The CDR3 loop is CASSQSVPGLYF. The CDR3 coding sequence is TGTGCCAGCAGCCAATCAGTTCCGGGACTGTACTTC.

This clonotype has a handful of counts. The chain employs TRBV5-6 and TRBJ2-5, with 10 bases that match TRBD1. V was clipped by 3 bases and J by 4 bases; unmatched bases: 15. The CDR3 runs 18 residues. Germline loops: CDR1 SGHDT, CDR2 YYEEEE. The CDR3 nucleotides are TGTGCCAGCAGCTCCCCTCCGGGACAGGGGATCTGGGGAGAGACCCAGTACTTC. Its translation: CASSSPPGQGIWGETQYF.